Shown below are 23 T cell receptor beta chains from a single sample sequenced in a study of T cells in Graves' hyperthyroidism and ophthalmopathy. From RNA transcripts, TCR beta CDR3 regions were amplified. The HTBI primer set was used in a first-round RT-PCR of the TCR CDR3. From the multiplex PCR reads, TCRdb called clonotypes with MiXCR, one entry per CDR3 protein. The data show nearly 600,000 distinct CDR3 sequences, around 13% seen once. The specimen sequenced was blood. The receptors stem from a woman in her thirties with Graves' hyperthyroidism that later progressed to Graves' ophthalmopathy.

This clonotype occurred many times. J is TRBJ1-5 and V is TRBV6-1; D remains unclear. Germline CDR1 reads MNHNS; CDR2 reads SASEGT. CDR3 size: 15 residues. With 3 bases removed from V and 0 bases from J, the gap between germline ends came to 9 bases. CDR3 coding DNA: TGTGCCAGCAGTGACCGCGAGATTAGCAATCAGCCCCAGCATTTT. Its translation is CASSDREISNQPQHF.

There are many counts of this clonotype. This rearrangement joins TRBV6-1 to TRBJ1-1; D gene unclear. Trimming cost V 3 bases and J 5 bases, with 7 bases left between them. This CDR3 spans 12 amino acids. Per the germline V gene, CDR1 is MNHNS and CDR2 is SASEGT. In nucleotides, the CDR3 is TGTGCCAGCAGTGACCTGGGGACTGAAGCTTTCTTT. It specifies CASSDLGTEAFF.

This clonotype was found many times. The chain is built from TRBV5-1 and TRBJ1-1; TRBD1 is a possible D gene (5 bases). CDR3 length equals 16 residues. Germline CDR1 is SGHRS and CDR2 is YFSETQ. V lost 1 base to trimming and J lost 4 bases, with 17 bases between them. CDR3 amino acids: CASSLSQAGTSTEAFF. The CDR3, as DNA: TGCGCCAGCAGCTTGAGTCAGGCAGGGACGAGCACTGAAGCTTTCTTT.

This clonotype was recorded a few times. The V call is TRBV24-1, the J call TRBJ1-1, with D perhaps matching TRBD1 (6 bases). Trimming left V 4 bases short and J 3 bases short, with 14 bases between. Germline CDR1 KGHDR, CDR2 SFDVKD. The CDR3 runs 15 residues. For the CDR3, the DNA is TGTGCCACCAGTGACACCAAAGGGGGGGACACTGAAGCTTTCTTT. Translating it yields CATSDTKGGDTEAFF.

Notes on this clonotype: A clone one base away is much larger, so this may be a read error. This chain joins TRBV27 and TRBJ2-1; 7 bases match TRBD1. The V gene end was trimmed by 5 bases and the J gene end by 2 bases; junction bases not matched to a gene: 6. The CDR3 runs 15 residues. CDR1 and CDR2 (germline): MNHEY, SMNVEV (reference sequence). The DNA for the CDR3 is TGTGCCAGCAGTGAGACGGACAGGCCCTACAATGAGCAGTTCTTC. This encodes CASSETDRPYNEQFF.

V gene TRBV7-9 combines with J gene TRBJ2-7; D remains unclear. Germline V gene data show CDR1 as SEHNR and CDR2 as FQNEAQ (reference sequence). V was clipped by 5 bases and J by 4 bases, with 6 bases between them. The length of the CDR3 is 11 residues. The CDR3 is CASSNEYEQYF. In nucleotides, the CDR3 is TGTGCCAGCAGCAATGAATACGAGCAGTACTTC.

This clonotype was detected only a few times. Its ends do not fully match the called genes, so a read error is possible. V usage is TRBV24-1 and J usage is TRBJ2-3, with 12 bases matching TRBD2. Germline CDR1 is KGHDR and CDR2 is SFDVKD. This CDR3 region has 18 residues. The CDR3 DNA follows: TGTGCCGCCAGTGATTTGCCCGGACTAGCGGGATTCACAGATACGCAGTATTTT. It codes for CAASDLPGLAGFTDTQYF.

Many counts were recorded for this clonotype. The J gene is TRBJ2-3, the V gene TRBV30, with 8 bases matching TRBD2. V trimming: 5 bases; J trimming: 1 base; junction bases outside the gene matches: 5. The germline CDR1 and CDR2 sequences are GTSNPN and SVGIG (reference sequence). The CDR3 loop spans 14 amino acids. CDR3 sequence: CAWEGLGGTDTQYF. The CDR3 DNA reads as TGTGCCTGGGAGGGACTAGGCGGCACAGATACGCAGTATTTT.

In this sample, this clonotype turned up many times. The chain recombines TRBV15 with TRBJ2-3; tentative D call: TRBD2 (6 bases). Germline-derived CDR1 and CDR2 are LNHNV and YYDKDF (reference sequence). The CDR3 is made up of 16 amino acids. V lost 5 bases, J lost 1 base, and 16 bases lay in between. The CDR3 DNA reads TGTGCCACCAGCCGCGGGGCGGCTACGGGCACAGATACGCAGTATTTT. Protein: CATSRGAATGTDTQYF.

This clonotype has at least ten counts. The rearrangement links TRBV28 to TRBJ1-1, with unresolved D. The CDR3 extends over 13 amino acids. The V gene's germline CDR1 is MDHEN and CDR2 SYDVKM. With 8 bases removed from V and 5 bases from J, the gap between germline ends came to 15 bases. The DNA of the CDR3 is TGTGCCAGCGAGCACATAACTAAGACTGAAGCTTTCTTT. Translating it yields CASEHITKTEAFF.

The CDR3 protein is CASSAGQGWTGELFF. The CDR3 region has the DNA TGTGCCAGCAGTGCAGGACAGGGATGGACCGGGGAGCTGTTTTTT. This chain uses TRBV6-1 with TRBJ2-2, with 8 positions matching TRBD1. Trimming at V came to 4 bases and at J to 5 bases, leaving 6 bases not matched to a gene. This CDR3 has 15 residues. Germline V gene sequence: CDR1 MNHNS, CDR2 SASEGT.

This clonotype occurred a few times. A read error may explain this, as a much larger clone is one base away. As the CDR3 is not closed by the conserved phenylalanine or tryptophan, this likely results from a read error. V usage is TRBV2 and J usage is TRBJ2-7; TRBD1 might be the D (5 bases). CDR3 length equals 15 residues. Germline CDR1 is SNHLY and CDR2 is FYNNEI. Deletions cut 2 bases from V and 0 bases from J, with 11 bases between. The CDR3 protein is CASSETGHPSYEQYL. CDR3 nucleotide sequence: TGTGCCAGCAGTGAAACCGGACATCCCTCCTACGAGCAGTACCTC.

Many counts were recorded for this clonotype. The V and J genes are TRBV7-3 and TRBJ2-2; 7 positions agree with TRBD2. Germline lookup yields CDR1 SGHTA and CDR2 FQGTGA. The CDR3 is made up of 15 amino acids. J was trimmed by 6 bases and V by 5 bases; bases with no gene match: 9. The CDR3 DNA reads as TGTGCCAGCAGCCCGGGACTACCTGGGGCCGGGGAGCTGTTTTTT. Translated: CASSPGLPGAGELFF.

In this sample, this clonotype turned up many times. This sequence joins TRBV6-5 and TRBJ2-5, with D possibly being TRBD2 (6 bases). CDR3 length: 16 residues. Trimming removed 1 base at V and 4 bases at J, with 16 bases between. CDR1 is MNHEY, CDR2 SVGAGI, per germline. The CDR3: CASSYLGGDNPETQYF. In DNA, the CDR3 is TGTGCCAGCAGTTACTTGGGGGGTGATAATCCAGAGACCCAGTACTTC.

This clonotype came up many times. The rearrangement links TRBV27 to TRBJ2-1, with TRBD1 identical over 10 bases. CDR1 and CDR2 from the germline V gene are MNHEY and SMNVEV (reference sequence). V lost 6 bases, J lost 3 bases, and 8 bases stayed unmatched. CDR3 length: 16 residues. The CDR3 is CASSYTGTGDYNEQFF. The CDR3 region has the DNA TGTGCCAGCAGCTACACCGGGACAGGGGACTACAATGAGCAGTTCTTC.

V and J are TRBV25-1 and TRBJ2-2, with a weak D call TRBD2 (6 bases). CDR1 and CDR2 from the germline V gene are MGHDK and SYGVNS. The length of the CDR3 is 14 residues. Trimming cost V 6 bases and J 3 bases, with 11 bases left between them. Here the CDR3 DNA reads TGTGCCAGCAGGGGCGTAGCGGACACCGGGGAGCTGTTTTTT. The encoded protein is CASRGVADTGELFF. The whole variable domain, remainder taken from reference TRBV25-1 and TRBJ2-2, is EADIYQTPRYLVIGTGKKITLECSQTMGHDKMYWYQQDPGMELHLIHYSYGVNSTEKGDLSSESTVSRIRTEHFPLTLESARPSHTSQYLCASRGVADTGELFFGEGSRLTVL.

This clonotype was picked up many times. The chain combines TRBV20-1 with TRBJ1-2; 7 positions match TRBD1. The CDR3 is 14 amino acids. CDR1 is DFQATT and CDR2 is SNEGSKA in the germline V gene (reference sequence). V trimming: 3 bases; J trimming: 3 bases; junction bases outside the gene matches: 7. CDR3 DNA sequence: TGCAGTGCTAGTGTCACAGGGGATTACTATGGCTACACCTTC. This translates into CSASVTGDYYGYTF.

This clonotype showed up many times. The chain recombines TRBV12-3 or TRBV12-4 with TRBJ2-7, with a tentative D call TRBD1 (6 bases). This CDR3 region has 14 residues. The V and J ends lost 4 bases and 7 bases respectively, with 17 bases between them. The CDR3 DNA follows: TGTGCCAGCAGTTCCCGATGGCAGGGGAGTGAGCAGTACTTC. Translated: CASSSRWQGSEQYF.

The V gene is TRBV28, the J gene TRBJ1-1; 9 nucleotides agree with TRBD1. Trimming took 6 bases from V and 7 from J; bases not matched to a gene: 9. This CDR3 has 14 residues. The germline CDR1 and CDR2 sequences are MDHEN and SYDVKM. The CDR3 nucleotides read TGTGCCAGCAGGGATACAGGGGGCGTCGGTGAAGCTTTCTTT. Translating gives CASRDTGGVGEAFF.

This clonotype was seen at least ten times. The chain joins TRBV28 to TRBJ1-2; D possibly corresponds to TRBD1 (6 bases). Trimming cost V 7 bases and J 7 bases, with 19 bases left between them. CDR3 size: 14 residues. CDR1 is MDHEN, CDR2 SYDVKM, per germline. As DNA, the CDR3 is TGTGCCAGCATAGCAGACAGGATCCGACGTGGCTACACCTTC. The encoded protein is CASIADRIRRGYTF.

The chain has TRBV11-2 and TRBJ1-2, with D possibly TRBD1 on 5 matching bases. The CDR3 is 14 amino acids. Germline-derived CDR1 and CDR2 are SGHAT and FQNNGV. V was pared by 4 bases and J by 4 bases, with 13 bases between. The CDR3 protein is CASSWGGSPYGYTF. The CDR3, as DNA: TGTGCCAGCAGCTGGGGGGGGTCCCCCTATGGCTACACCTTC.

The chain links TRBV24-1 to TRBJ2-7; 9 nucleotides agree with TRBD1. CDR1 and CDR2 (germline): KGHDR, SFDVKD. The CDR3 is made up of 16 amino acids. Germline trimming cut 4 bases from V and 4 bases from J; bases unmatched to any gene: 10. The CDR3, as DNA: TGTGCCACCAGTGAAAAGCCGGGACAGGGTATTTACGAGCAGTACTTC. Encoded protein: CATSEKPGQGIYEQYF.

This clonotype was recorded many times. V is TRBV11-3 and J is TRBJ2-1, with 11 bases aligning to TRBD2. CDR1 SGHNT and CDR2 YENEEA come from the germline V gene. V lost 5 bases to trimming and J lost 7 bases; unmatched junction nucleotides: 10. This CDR3 contains 16 residues. CDR3 amino acids: CASSQLAGVLYNEQFF. In nucleotides, the CDR3 is TGTGCCAGCAGCCAACTAGCGGGAGTACTCTATAATGAGCAGTTCTTC.